Described below is a single TCR beta chain sequence and its context. Its antigen is still unknown. Deletions cut 5 bases from V and 2 bases from J, with 7 bases between. In germline, CDR1 is MNHNY, CDR2 SVGAGI (reference sequence). This CDR3 has 13 residues. The data were produced by immunoSEQ multiplex PCR, yet TCRdb's version contains in-frame clones alone and is incomplete. The sample shows 150,000 to 200,000 clones, 92% of them seen only once. The data are from a study of T cell responses to AZD1222 COVID-19 vaccine. General study points: Spike-spanning, vaccine-associated CD4 TCRs were dominant at 160-218 and 743-854. None of the repertoires were sampled until the peak T cell response had passed. White British people made up most donors, females outnumbered males, and clonal diversity was possibly underestimated. Of spike-specific TCRs, nearly half reportedly target regions left unmutated in variants.

This chain links TRBV6-6 with TRBJ1-5; D gene unclear. The TCR comes from an adult who received the AZD1222 COVID-19 vaccine. The sequencing used peripheral blood, collected 28 days after the second AZD1222 dose. This CDR3 is CASSQVGNQPQHF. The CDR3 DNA is TGTGCCAGCAGTCAGGTCGGCAATCAGCCCCAGCATTTT.